This is a list of T cell receptor beta chains from one sample in a study of Ad26.COV2.S vaccination and SARS-CoV-2 variants. Produced via immunoSEQ multiplex PCR; TCRdb's table is partial and in-frame only. The sample contains approximately 97,000 clones, over 70% of which appear only once. The sample was peripheral blood, taken after recovery from COVID-19. These receptors were taken from a human donor who had recovered from COVID-19. Each CDR3 is given with its conserved first and last residue. A D gene is named only where the DNA matches it firmly. Size values are once, few and many counts, or a class for expanded clones, and some rows have none.

d_call,clone_size,j_call,v_call,cdr3_nt,cdr3_aa
TRBD1,few,TRBJ2-2,TRBV2,TGTGCCAGCAATTACCGGGGACAGCAGTCCGGGGAGCTGTTTTTT,CASNYRGQQSGELFF
TRBD1,.,TRBJ2-5,TRBV5-1,TGCGCCAGCAGCTCCGGGACAGGGGGCATCCAAGAGACCCAGTACTTC,CASSSGTGGIQETQYF
.,.,TRBJ1-1,TRBV7-2,TGTGCCAGCAGCAGAGGAGGCGATATGAACACTGAAGCTTTCTTT,CASSRGGDMNTEAFF
TRBD1,.,TRBJ1-5,TRBV6-2/TRBV6-3,TGTGCCAGCAGTGCCAGGGGGAACAATCAGCCCCAGCATTTT,CASSARGNNQPQHF
TRBD1,.,TRBJ1-1,TRBV7-6,TGTGCCAGCAGCCCTCCGGGACAGGGGTTCACTGAAGCTTTCTTT,CASSPPGQGFTEAFF
.,once,TRBJ1-6,TRBV10-2,TGCGCCAGCAGTGAGTCGGCAGAGGGAACCCTCCACTTT,CASSESAEGTLHF
.,.,TRBJ2-2,TRBV6-1,TGTGCCAGCAGTGAACTCGGCGTCGGAACCGGGGAGCTGTTTTTT,CASSELGVGTGELFF
.,.,TRBJ1-2,TRBV6-6,TGTGCCAGCAGTCCCTCGGGGGGTTTTTGGTCGGGGAATCACCATGGCTACACCTTC,CASSPSGGFWSGNHHGYTF
.,few,TRBJ2-2,TRBV30,TGTGCCTGGAGTCCCCATCGTACCGGGGAGCTGTTTTTT,CAWSPHRTGELFF
.,.,TRBJ1-1,TRBV30,TGTGCCTGGAGTGTCTCGAGAACAGACTCCGTCGGAGCTTTCTTT,CAWSVSRTDSVGAFF
.,.,TRBJ2-5,TRBV7-2,TGTGCCAGCAGCTTAGAGGGGCTGGGGGTGGAGACCCAGTACTTC,CASSLEGLGVETQYF
.,once,TRBJ2-5,TRBV2,TGTGCCAGCAGGACAGCTGAACAAGAGACCCAGTACTTC,CASRTAEQETQYF
.,.,TRBJ1-2,TRBV9,TGTGCCAGCAGCGCCCGCGGGACCTACACCTTC,CASSARGTYTF
.,.,TRBJ1-2,TRBV5-5,TGTGCCAGCAGCCTATTAGGTGATTCTTATGGCTACACCTTC,CASSLLGDSYGYTF
.,.,TRBJ1-3,TRBV5-1,TGCGCCAGCAGCTCAGATACCCCCGGGGGGCCTTTTGGAAACACCATATATTTT,CASSSDTPGGPFGNTIYF
.,.,TRBJ1-3,TRBV9,TGTGCCAGCAGCTCCAGAAACACCATATATTTT,CASSSRNTIYF
.,.,TRBJ1-1,TRBV5-1,TGCGCCAGCAGCGGGGGTAGTAGCGGCACTGAAGCTTTCTTT,CASSGGSSGTEAFF
TRBD1,once,TRBJ1-1,TRBV9,TGTGCCAGCAGCATTTCAGGGGGATCGGGAACTGAAGCTTTCTTT,CASSISGGSGTEAFF
.,.,TRBJ1-2,TRBV5-6,TGTGCCAGCAGCTTGCCCCCGGGGCCACAATACACCTTC,CASSLPPGPQYTF
.,.,TRBJ1-1,TRBV5-4,TGTGCCAGCAGCTTCGGTATGGAAGCTTTCTTT,CASSFGMEAFF
.,.,TRBJ1-1,TRBV11-2,TGTGCCAGCAGCTTAGGCTTTCACCTACAGGGTATTAACACTGAAGCTTTCTTT,CASSLGFHLQGINTEAFF
.,.,TRBJ2-2,TRBV19,TGTGCCAGTAGGATCATATCGGGGCCCGGGGAGCTGTTTTTT,CASRIISGPGELFF
.,.,TRBJ1-5,TRBV4-2,TGTGCCAGCAGCCAAGATATAGGGGTAGATCAGCCCCAGCATTTT,CASSQDIGVDQPQHF
TRBD1,.,TRBJ1-3,TRBV6-6,TGTGCCAGCAGGGACAGGGGAGTAAGTGGAAACACCATATATTTT,CASRDRGVSGNTIYF
TRBD2,.,TRBJ2-3,TRBV4-2,TGTGCCAGCAGCCCATCCACTAGCGGCACAGATACGCAGTATTTT,CASSPSTSGTDTQYF
.,.,TRBJ1-1,TRBV29-1,TGCAGCGCTATAAACCAGAACACTGAAGCTTTCTTT,CSAINQNTEAFF
.,.,TRBJ1-5,TRBV10-3,TGTGCCATCAGTGAGTCTGGAAGGAGAAGCAATCAGCCCCAGCATTTT,CAISESGRRSNQPQHF
.,.,TRBJ2-5,TRBV7-9,TGTGCCAGCAGCTCGTGGGGTCGGACTGTCCCGGGGACCCAGTACTTC,CASSSWGRTVPGTQYF
TRBD2,.,TRBJ2-1,TRBV4-1,TGCGCCAGCAGCCAAGGACGACTAGCCTCCTACAATGAGCAGTTCTTC,CASSQGRLASYNEQFF
TRBD1,.,TRBJ2-7,TRBV28,TGTGCCAGCAGACCCACAGGGGGTCACTACGAGCAGTACTTC,CASRPTGGHYEQYF
TRBD1,once,TRBJ2-2,TRBV27,TGTGCCAGCAGTCGCGTCCCCGGGACAGCGAACACCGGGGAGCTGTTTTTT,CASSRVPGTANTGELFF
TRBD2,.,TRBJ2-2,TRBV2,TGTGCCCTACGGGGCGGGGGGGGCTGCGGGGAGCTGTTTTTT,CALRGGGGCGELFF
TRBD1,.,TRBJ2-3,TRBV7-9,TGTGCCAGCAGCACGCCGGGACAGGATACAGATACGCAGTATTTT,CASSTPGQDTDTQYF
TRBD1,few,TRBJ1-4,TRBV5-1,TGCGCCAGCACCGGGACAGGGTCTGAAAAACTGTTTTTT,CASTGTGSEKLFF
TRBD2,.,TRBJ2-7,TRBV7-2,TGTGCCAGCAGCTCCTCTCTCAGCGGGGGAGCCTACGAGCAGTACTTC,CASSSSLSGGAYEQYF
.,.,TRBJ1-1,TRBV29-1,TGCAGCGTTGATCGGACTCTAGAAGCTTTCTTT,CSVDRTLEAFF
.,.,TRBJ1-5,TRBV2,TGTGCCAGCAGCTTCGGGACGCGTAGCAATCAGCCCCAGCATTTT,CASSFGTRSNQPQHF
TRBD2,.,TRBJ2-3,TRBV19,TGTGCCAGTAGTATAGGACTAGCGGGAGGCACAGATACGCAGTATTTT,CASSIGLAGGTDTQYF
.,.,TRBJ2-3,TRBV5-4,TGTGCCAGCAGCGCCGGGCGGCGCACAGATACGCAGTATTTT,CASSAGRRTDTQYF
.,.,TRBJ2-7,TRBV30,TGTGCCTGGAGCGGGACCCCCCAATTTACCGAGCAGTACTTC,CAWSGTPQFTEQYF
TRBD2,.,TRBJ2-7,TRBV19,TGTGCCAGTAGGGGTAGCGGGGGCGGCTACGAGCAGTACTTC,CASRGSGGGYEQYF
.,few,TRBJ2-7,TRBV4-2,TGTGCCAGCAGCCAAGATGGGGGTTCCGTTAAAGGTGAGCAGTACTTC,CASSQDGGSVKGEQYF